These 2 T cell receptor beta chains came from one sample sequenced in a study of siplizumab effects on memory and regulatory T cells. Repertoires were generated with immunoSEQ multiplex PCR, while TCRdb's copy carries only in-frame clones and drops some. The profile shows about 100,000 clones, about 93% of them singletons. Sequenced sample: Tregs sorted from blood. Every receptor here comes from a human donor in good health.

This clone was observed a handful of times. The rearrangement uses TRBV10-1 and TRBJ1-2; D possibly corresponds to TRBD1 (5 bases). This CDR3 comprises 15 residues. CDR1 is WNHNN and CDR2 is SYGVQD in the germline V gene (reference sequence). The ends were cut back, 6 bases at V and 6 bases at J, with 20 bases in the middle. CDR3 nucleotide sequence: TGCGCCAGCAGCGACCCCAAGGGGAGGGTTGATGGCTACACCTTC. It encodes CASSDPKGRVDGYTF.

In this sample, this clone turned up once. The CDR3 here is CASSLVPGYEQYF. CDR3 sequence (DNA): TGTGCCAGCAGCTTGGTTCCAGGCTACGAGCAGTACTTC. This rearrangement joins TRBV5-8 to TRBJ2-7; D call uncertain. Germline assignment: CDR1 SGHTS and CDR2 YDEGEE. With 0 bases removed from V and 3 bases from J, the gap between germline ends came to 7 bases. The CDR3 has 13 residues. The full variable domain, with the rest looked up from reference TRBV5-8 and TRBJ2-7, is EAGVTQSPTHLIKTRGQQATLRCSPISGHTSVYWYQQALGLGLQFLLWYDEGEERNRGNFPPRFSGRQFPNYSSELNVNALELEDSALYLCASSLVPGYEQYFGPGTRLTVT.